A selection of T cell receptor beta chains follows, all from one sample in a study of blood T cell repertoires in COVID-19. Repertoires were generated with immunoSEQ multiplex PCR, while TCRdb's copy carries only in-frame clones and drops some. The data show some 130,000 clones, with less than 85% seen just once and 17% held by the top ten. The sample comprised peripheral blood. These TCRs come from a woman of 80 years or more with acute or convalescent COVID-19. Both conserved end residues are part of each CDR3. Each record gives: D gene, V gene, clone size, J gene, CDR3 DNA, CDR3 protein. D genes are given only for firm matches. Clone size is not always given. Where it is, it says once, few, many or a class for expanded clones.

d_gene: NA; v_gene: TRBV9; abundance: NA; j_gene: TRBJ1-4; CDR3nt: TGTGCCAGCAGCTCCACGTCTCGGGGTGAAAAACTGTTTTTT; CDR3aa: CASSSTSRGEKLFF
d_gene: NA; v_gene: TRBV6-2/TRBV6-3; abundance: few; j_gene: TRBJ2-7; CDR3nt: TGTGCCAGCAGCGATAGCCTCCGCCTCTTCTACGAGCAGTACTTC; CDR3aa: CASSDSLRLFYEQYF
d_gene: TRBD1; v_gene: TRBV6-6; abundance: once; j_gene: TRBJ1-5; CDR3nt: TGTGCCAGCAGTTACCAACCGGGACAGGGGGCTCAGCCCCAGCATTTT; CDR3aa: CASSYQPGQGAQPQHF
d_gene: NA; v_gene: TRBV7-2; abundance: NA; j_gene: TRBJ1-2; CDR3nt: TGTGCCAGCAGCTCCCGACAACTTCCCTATGGCTACACCTTC; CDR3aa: CASSSRQLPYGYTF
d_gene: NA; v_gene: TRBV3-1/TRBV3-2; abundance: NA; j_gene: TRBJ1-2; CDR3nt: TGTGCCAGCAGTCGGACACAGCCCCACTATGGCTACACCTTC; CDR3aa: CASSRTQPHYGYTF
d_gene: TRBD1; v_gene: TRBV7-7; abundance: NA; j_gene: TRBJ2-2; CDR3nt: TGTGCCAGCAGCTCCGGGGACAGGGCGAACGGGGAGCTGTTTTTT; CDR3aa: CASSSGDRANGELFF
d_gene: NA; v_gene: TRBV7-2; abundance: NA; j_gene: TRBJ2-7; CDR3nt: TGTGCCAGCAGCTCTCGGACTGACATGGGCGAGCAGTACTTC; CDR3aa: CASSSRTDMGEQYF
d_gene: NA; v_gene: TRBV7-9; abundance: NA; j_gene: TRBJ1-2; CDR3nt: TGTGCCAGCAGCTTAGCGCAGGGTGGCTACACCTTC; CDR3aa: CASSLAQGGYTF
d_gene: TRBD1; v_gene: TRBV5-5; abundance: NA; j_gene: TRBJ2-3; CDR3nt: TGTGCCAGCAGCCGACAGGGGGGCACAGATACGCAGTATTTT; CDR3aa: CASSRQGGTDTQYF
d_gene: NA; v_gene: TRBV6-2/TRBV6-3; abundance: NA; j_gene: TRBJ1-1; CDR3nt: TGTGCCAGCAGTCGACTGACTGAAGCTTTCTTT; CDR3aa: CASSRLTEAFF
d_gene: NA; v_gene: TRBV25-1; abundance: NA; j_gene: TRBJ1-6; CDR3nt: TGTGCCAGCCGGAGCCAATATTCACCCCTCCACTTT; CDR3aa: CASRSQYSPLHF
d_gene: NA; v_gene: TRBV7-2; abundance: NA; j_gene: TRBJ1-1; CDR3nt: TGTGCCAGCAGCCCTCCAGGCACCATGAACACTGAAGCTTTCTTT; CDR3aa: CASSPPGTMNTEAFF
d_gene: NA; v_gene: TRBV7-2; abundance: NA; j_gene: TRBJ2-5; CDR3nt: TGTGCCAGCAGCTTAGGCTACCTACCCTTTGAGGAGACCCAGTACTTC; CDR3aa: CASSLGYLPFEETQYF
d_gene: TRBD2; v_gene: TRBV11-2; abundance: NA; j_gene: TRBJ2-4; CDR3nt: TGTGCCAGCAGCTACGGGACTAGCGGGAGTAATGACATTCAGTACTTC; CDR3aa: CASSYGTSGSNDIQYF
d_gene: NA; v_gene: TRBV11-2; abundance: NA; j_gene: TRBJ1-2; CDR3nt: TGTGCCAGCAGCTTAGGCCTACAGGTTGGGGGCGATGGCTACACCTTC; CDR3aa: CASSLGLQVGGDGYTF
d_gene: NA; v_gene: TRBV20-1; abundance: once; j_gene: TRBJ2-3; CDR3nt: TGCAGTGCTGGCTCCACAGATACGCAGTATTTT; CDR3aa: CSAGSTDTQYF
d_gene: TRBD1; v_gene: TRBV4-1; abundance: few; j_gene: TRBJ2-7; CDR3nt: TGCGCCAGCAGCCAACCCGGGACAGGTGTCTACGAGCAGTACTTC; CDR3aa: CASSQPGTGVYEQYF